This T cell receptor beta chain was documented in a study of T cell responses to AZD1222 COVID-19 vaccine. Study observations and caveats: The reported proportion of spike-specific TCRs targeting unmutated variant regions was nearly half.

Turning to this clone: The target antigen is unknown.

TCRdb keeps only in-frame clones here, not all; method: immunoSEQ multiplex PCR. The sample has 150,000 or so clones, more than 70% seen once. Specimen: peripheral blood, collected on day 0 of AZD1222 vaccination. The sequence came from an adult in good health.

The CDR3 spells CASSPGLSGGTEAFF. The CDR3 coding sequence is TGTGCCAGCTCCCCGGGACTTTCGGGTGGGACTGAAGCTTTCTTT. This sequence joins TRBV18 and TRBJ1-1, with D possibly matching TRBD1 (5 bases). Germline V gene data show CDR1 as KGHSH and CDR2 as LQKENI. Trimming removed 6 bases at V and 5 bases at J, with 19 bases between. This CDR3 has 15 residues.